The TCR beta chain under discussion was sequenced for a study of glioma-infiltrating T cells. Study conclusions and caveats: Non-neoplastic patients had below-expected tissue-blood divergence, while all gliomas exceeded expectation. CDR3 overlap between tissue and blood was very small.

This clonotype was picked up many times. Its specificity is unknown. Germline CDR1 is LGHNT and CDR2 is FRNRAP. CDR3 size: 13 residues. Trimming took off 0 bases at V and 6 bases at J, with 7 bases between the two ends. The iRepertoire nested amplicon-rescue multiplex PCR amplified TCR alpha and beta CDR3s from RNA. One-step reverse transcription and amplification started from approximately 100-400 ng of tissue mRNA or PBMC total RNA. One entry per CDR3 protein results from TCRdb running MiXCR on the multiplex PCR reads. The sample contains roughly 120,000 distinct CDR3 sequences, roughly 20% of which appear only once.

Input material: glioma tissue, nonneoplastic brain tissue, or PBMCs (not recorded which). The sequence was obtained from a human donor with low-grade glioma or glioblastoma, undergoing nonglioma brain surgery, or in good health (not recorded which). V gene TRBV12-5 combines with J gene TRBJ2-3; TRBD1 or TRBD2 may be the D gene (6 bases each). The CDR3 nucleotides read TGTGCTAGTGGTTTGGTAGGGGGGGATACGCAGTATTTT. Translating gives CASGLVGGDTQYF.